Listed here is a single T cell receptor beta chain. Possible read error: a much larger clone is one base away. The source of the sample is a study of molecular identifiers for immune sequencing clone quantification. One entry per CDR3 protein, called by TCRdb with MiXCR from the PCR reads. Of 9,500 to 15,000 distinct CDR3 sequences listed, 15% to 20% are singletons. The CDR3 totals 12 residues. Germline V gene lookup returns CDR1 LNHDA and CDR2 SQIVND (reference sequence). V was pared by 7 bases and J by 18 bases, with 11 bases of the junction left unmatched. The sample was naive CD8+ T cells from blood, with Jurkat cell RNA spiked in. The subset was: FACS-sorted CD8+CD4-CCR7+CD45RA+ naive T cells. V and J are TRBV19 and TRBJ1-6; 8 bases fit TRBD1. The TCR was taken from a human donor in good health. Some libraries in this study had Jurkat cell RNA spiked in. DNA of the CDR3: TGTGCCAGTACCCGGGAGACAGGGGCTTGCCACTTT. It encodes CASTRETGACHF.